This record looks at one TCR beta chain sequence and its context. As yet, its antigen is unknown. PCR was performed using 60 Vbeta and 13 Jbeta primers. Authors' methods: An analysis that came later counted around 80 million unique TCR beta chains, approximately 10 million shared. Sequenced by immunoSEQ multiplex PCR; TCRdb stores in-frame clones only, minus some. V, J and clone size were drawn from that table, and D and trimming were deduced from the DNA. In the table there are some 120,000 clones, roughly 82% of which are singletons. V was cut by 5 bases and J by 0 bases, with 17 bases left in between. The CDR3 consists of 17 residues. CDR1 and CDR2 (germline): SNHLY, FYNNEI. The data derive from a study of cytomegalovirus exposure and HLA in healthy donors. Study-level findings and limits: Equally common other TCR beta chains were less clonally expanded than HLA-associated ones, a later analysis found.

The gene calls are TRBV2 and TRBJ1-3, with D perhaps TRBD1 (6 bases). The source material was PBMCs. The sequence derives from a man aged 40-49 years in good health and CMV-seropositive. CDR3 sequence reads: CASSFQGPIISGNTIYF. The CDR3 coding sequence is TGTGCCAGCAGTTTTCAGGGGCCCATAATCTCTGGAAACACCATATATTTT.